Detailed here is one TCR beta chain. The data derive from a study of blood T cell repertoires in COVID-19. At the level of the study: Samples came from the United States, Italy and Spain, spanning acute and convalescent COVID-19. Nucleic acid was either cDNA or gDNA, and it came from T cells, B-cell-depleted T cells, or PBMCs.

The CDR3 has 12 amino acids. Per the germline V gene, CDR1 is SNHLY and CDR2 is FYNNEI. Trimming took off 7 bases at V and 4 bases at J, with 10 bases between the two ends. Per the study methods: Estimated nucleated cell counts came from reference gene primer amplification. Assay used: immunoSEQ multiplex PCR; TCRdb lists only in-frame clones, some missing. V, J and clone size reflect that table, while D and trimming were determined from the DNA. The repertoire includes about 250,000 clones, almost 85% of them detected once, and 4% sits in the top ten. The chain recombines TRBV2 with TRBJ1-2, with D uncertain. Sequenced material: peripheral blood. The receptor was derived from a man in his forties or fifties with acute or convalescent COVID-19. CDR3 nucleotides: TGTGCCAGCACCGCGGAGGCCTATGGCTACACCTTC. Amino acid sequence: CASTAEAYGYTF.